The 16 T cell receptor beta chains listed next were all sequenced from one sample in a study of PD-1 blockade in mismatch repair-deficient tumors. Sequenced by immunoSEQ multiplex PCR; TCRdb stores in-frame clones only, minus some. The sample contains some 84,000 clones, 81% of which appear only once. The sequencing used peripheral blood, collected 12 weeks after starting pembrolizumab. The source of these receptors is an adult with mismatch repair-deficient cancer.

The rearrangement joins TRBV5-6 to TRBJ2-7; D could derive from TRBD1 or TRBD2 (5 bases each). The CDR3 is 15 amino acids. CDR1 and CDR2 from the germline V gene are SGHDT and YYEEEE. Trimming took off 4 bases at V and 6 bases at J, with 20 bases between the two ends. CDR3 in amino acids: CASSLRLRAGTEQYF. As DNA, the CDR3 is TGTGCCAGCAGCCTAAGGTTGAGAGCAGGGACCGAGCAGTACTTC.

This clone was observed a handful of times. The V call is TRBV7-9, the J call TRBJ1-3; D call uncertain. This CDR3 has 13 amino acids. V lost 8 bases to trimming and J lost 0 bases, with 8 bases between them. The germline CDR1 and CDR2 sequences are SEHNR and FQNEAQ (reference sequence). CDR3 DNA: TGTGCCAGCCGCAGGATCTCTGGAAACACCATATATTTT. Its translation is CASRRISGNTIYF.

About this clone: At one end the junction does not follow the germline gene, possibly because of a read error. The V call is TRBV7-7, the J call TRBJ2-7; 8 bases are a match to TRBD2. Germline CDR1 SSHAT, CDR2 FNYEAQ (reference sequence). This CDR3 is built from 14 residues. The CDR3 sequence is CASSLFGRAGEQYF. DNA of the CDR3: TGTGCTAGCAGCTTATTCGGGAGGGCGGGTGAGCAGTACTTC.

This chain joins TRBV14 and TRBJ2-3; tentative D call: TRBD2 (5 bases). CDR1 is SGHDN, CDR2 FVKESK, per germline. The CDR3 sequence is 17 residues long. Between the trimmed V and J ends, which lost 0 bases and 4 bases, there was a span of 17 bases. The CDR3, as DNA: TGTGCCAGCAGCCAAGATCTTGTCCAGGCGGGCCCAGATACGCAGTATTTT. This translates into CASSQDLVQAGPDTQYF.

V gene TRBV11-2 combines with J gene TRBJ2-1; 11 bases match TRBD2. The CDR3 has 17 residues. CDR1 SGHAT and CDR2 FQNNGV come from the germline V gene. Losses at the gene ends were 2 bases for V and 4 bases for J; bases not matched to a gene: 7. The CDR3, as DNA: TGTGCCAGCAGCTTAATTCATAGCGGGGGGGCATACAATGAGCAGTTCTTC. It is translated as CASSLIHSGGAYNEQFF.

This rearrangement joins TRBV21-1 to TRBJ2-1; TRBD2 was called by the table and not checked on the DNA. TRBV21-1 is labeled a pseudogene. The CDR3 extends over 15 amino acids. The CDR3 sequence: CAYGRAGLSYNEQFF. The CDR3 DNA sequence: TGTGCTTACGGGCGAGCGGGCCTCTCCTACAATGAGCAGTTCTTC.

In DNA, the CDR3 is TGTGCCAGTAGTATTAGCGTAAGTGGTGAGCAGTTCTTC. Protein: CASSISVSGEQFF. The gene calls are TRBV19 and TRBJ2-1; D might be TRBD2 (5 bases). Germline V gene sequence: CDR1 LNHDA, CDR2 SQIVND (reference sequence). The CDR3 runs to 13 residues. V was pared by 3 bases and J by 9 bases, with 12 bases between.

The chain joins TRBV2 to TRBJ2-3, with 7 bases fitting TRBD2. CDR1 is SNHLY, CDR2 FYNNEI, per germline. V shed 5 bases and J 0 bases; nucleotides not matched to a gene: 5. The CDR3 totals 15 residues. CDR3 sequence (DNA): TGTGCCAGCAGTAGCGGGACCTCTAGCACAGATACGCAGTATTTT. This sequence encodes CASSSGTSSTDTQYF.

The chain joins TRBV2 to TRBJ2-7; 13 positions match TRBD2. The trim removed 6 bases at V and 6 bases at J, leaving 8 bases unmatched. This CDR3 comprises 15 residues. Germline CDR1 reads SNHLY; CDR2 reads FYNNEI. CDR3 amino acids: CASSPRTSGSREQYF. For the CDR3, the DNA is TGTGCCAGCAGCCCTCGGACTAGCGGGAGCCGCGAGCAGTACTTC.

The J gene is TRBJ1-1, the V gene TRBV9; D may be TRBD1 (5 bases). This CDR3 is built from 14 residues. Trimming stripped 3 bases from V and 1 base from J, with 10 bases between. Germline values: CDR1 SGDLS, CDR2 YYNGEE. In DNA form, the CDR3 reads TGTGCCAGCAGCGAGGGACTAACGAACACTGAAGCTTTCTTT. Amino acid sequence: CASSEGLTNTEAFF.

This clone was observed a handful of times. Here the CDR3 DNA reads TGTGCCAGCATGAGCATTAGCAATCAGCCCCAGCATTTT. Translation gives CASMSISNQPQHF. This chain uses TRBV6-1 with TRBJ1-5; the D is unclear. CDR3 size: 13 residues. V was clipped by 7 bases and J by 0 bases, with 7 bases between them. In germline, CDR1 is MNHNS, CDR2 SASEGT.

CDR3 nucleotides: TGTGCCAGCAGCTTAGGCAGGGGTGGTCCCTACGAGCAGTACTTC. This encodes CASSLGRGGPYEQYF. This chain joins TRBV11-2 and TRBJ2-7, with D maybe TRBD1 (6 bases). Germline CDR1 reads SGHAT; CDR2 reads FQNNGV. The CDR3 runs to 15 residues. Trimming pared 1 base from V and 2 bases from J, leaving 12 bases between.

V is TRBV6-5 and J is TRBJ2-2, with a possible D match to TRBD1 (6 bases). The germline V and J ends were trimmed by 5 bases and 6 bases, with 16 bases remaining between them. CDR3 length: 15 amino acids. Germline CDR1 MNHEY, CDR2 SVGAGI. In DNA, the CDR3 is TGTGCCAGCAGTCCTAAGGACCCAGGGGCCGGGGAGCTGTTTTTT. Translation gives CASSPKDPGAGELFF.

There are a few counts of this clone. The chain carries TRBV27 and TRBJ1-2; weak D call: TRBD1 (6 bases). There are 14 residues in the CDR3. CDR1 is MNHEY, CDR2 SMNVEV, per germline (reference sequence). Trimming cost V 6 bases and J 6 bases, with 17 bases left between them. The chain's CDR3 is CASRSPRGADGYTF. DNA for the CDR3: TGTGCCAGCAGATCCCCCAGGGGCGCTGATGGCTACACCTTC.

The rearrangement uses TRBV7-3 and TRBJ2-3, with a possible D match to TRBD1 (6 bases). Germline V gene lookup returns CDR1 SGHTA and CDR2 FQGTGA. The CDR3 runs to 15 residues. The V gene lost 5 bases and the J gene lost 0 bases, with 12 bases spanning the gap. In nucleotides, the CDR3 is TGTGCCAGCAGCCCTTCAGGGGCTAGCACAGATACGCAGTATTTT. This encodes CASSPSGASTDTQYF.

The count of this clone is one. This chain links TRBV11-3 with TRBJ1-4; 7 positions agree with TRBD1. In germline, CDR1 is SGHNT, CDR2 YENEEA. The J segment lost 0 bases and the V segment lost 5 bases, leaving 3 bases of the junction unmatched. The CDR3 has 15 amino acids. CDR3 residues: CASSPGTATNEKLFF. The CDR3 DNA is TGTGCCAGCAGCCCAGGGACAGCAACTAATGAAAAACTGTTTTTT.